Below, 3 T cell receptor beta chains from the same sample are listed, as sequenced in a study of PD-L1 blockade in urothelial cancer. Using immunoSEQ multiplex PCR, the repertoire was profiled, and TCRdb retains in-frame clones only, with some absent. The sample lists 95,000 or so clones, roughly 84% occurring once. As for time point: pretreatment peripheral blood. Sample: PBMCs, taken around atezolizumab (anti-PD-L1) treatment. The receptors were sampled from a man between 60 and 75 years old with urothelial cancer.

This clone was counted a single time. The rearrangement links TRBV10-3 to TRBJ2-1; D might be TRBD1 (6 bases). The V gene's germline CDR1 is ENHRY and CDR2 SYGVKD. The CDR3 is 14 residues long. Trimming pared 4 bases from V and 9 bases from J, leaving 16 bases between. CDR3 bases: TGTGCCATCAGTGGGTCCTACAGGGAAGGTGAGCAGTTCTTC. Protein sequence: CAISGSYREGEQFF.

This rearrangement joins TRBV4-1 to TRBJ2-5, with TRBD1 matching 10 bases. Germline V gives CDR1 MGHRA, CDR2 YSYEKL. The CDR3 loop spans 15 amino acids. The V segment lost 1 base and the J segment 6 bases; nucleotides outside the gene matches: 5. For the CDR3, the DNA is TGCGCCAGCAGCCAAGGCGAGGGACAGGGGAAGACCCAGTACTTC. Amino acid sequence: CASSQGEGQGKTQYF.

The chain employs TRBV10-3 and TRBJ1-5; D gene uncertain. Deletions cut 3 bases from V and 7 bases from J, with 13 bases between. Germline CDR1 and CDR2: ENHRY and SYGVKD. The CDR3 is made up of 14 amino acids. In DNA form, the CDR3 reads TGTGCCATCAGTGAAGGCACCCTAGGCCAGCCCCAGCATTTT. Translated, it gives CAISEGTLGQPQHF.